This is a list of T cell receptor beta chains from one sample in a study of CD8+ T cells in alopecia areata. The assay was immunoSEQ multiplex PCR, and TCRdb's table has in-frame clones only and misses some. The table has approximately 180,000 clones, 58% seen once. This specimen was CD4+ T cells sorted from blood, taken around week 55, from a patient treated with tofacitinib. Source of these receptors: a human donor with alopecia areata. Each CDR3 is given with its conserved first and last residue. Clone size is not always given. Where it is, it says once, few, many or a class for expanded clones.

abundance,len,v_gene,CDR3aa
once,13,TRBV7-3,CASGPAGDYGYTF
NA,16,TRBV2,CASSEGLAGANYEQYF
NA,16,TRBV29-1,CSVDKGFGPGSYEQYF
NA,11,TRBV25-1,CASSEVNTIYF
few,14,TRBV19,CASSIGTGDTEAFF
NA,12,TRBV29-1,CSVDEGSREQYF
NA,13,TRBV5-1,CASQSNREETQYF
NA,14,TRBV18,CASSRGTGVYEQYF
NA,16,TRBV11-2,CASSLEGTPMNTEAFF
NA,15,TRBV30,CAWSVNTAYNSPLHF
few,11,TRBV30,CAGTGGYEQYF
NA,18,TRBV2,CASSTKRGSYSNTGELFF
NA,13,TRBV5-1,CASSSPGNSPLHF
NA,13,TRBV9,CASSVAPHQPQHF
once,8,TRBV30,CAWSEGLF
NA,14,TRBV5-4,CASSPWTGTDTQYF
few,13,TRBV29-1,CSVGGLMNTEAFF
few,14,TRBV6-5,CASSPRAGGYEQYF
NA,12,TRBV29-1,CSVLGVQETQYF
NA,12,TRBV30,CAWKHSGNTIYF
once,14,TRBV7-9,CASSSTGRGTGYTF
NA,11,TRBV29-1,CSAHREKTQYF
once,10,TRBV29-1,CSAGYTEAFF
NA,14,TRBV2,CASRGDSPNTEAFF
NA,15,TRBV9,CASGVGFAETYEQYF
NA,14,TRBV15,CATAIRTGQETQYF
NA,12,TRBV2,CASSVPGETQYF
NA,15,TRBV4-2,CASSQEHSRNYGYTF
NA,11,TRBV6-5,CASRGDGEAFF
few,12,TRBV29-1,CSVLQQGSEAFF
few,15,TRBV29-1,CSVGPRFGTSTEAFF
NA,17,TRBV4-1,CASSQGGRSAFPDTQYF
NA,14,TRBV7-9,CASSSGLTHFAQYF
few,16,TRBV27,CASSLRMVGAGYGYTF
NA,15,TRBV6-5,CASSYSSRSGGELFF
NA,13,TRBV7-8,CASSLVGDSPLHF
few,19,TRBV5-5,CASSLRGRGGPLLDYGYTF
NA,16,TRBV30,CAWSLSGGHSNQPQHF
NA,12,TRBV30,CAWSAGSYGYTF
NA,13,TRBV4-2,CASSQDGVGTQYF
many,14,TRBV2,CASSSGQARETQYF
NA,15,TRBV30,CAWSEQGVSNQPQHF
few,12,TRBV29-1,CSVVQGRETQYF
NA,13,TRBV4-1,CASSRGGNTEAFF
few,11,TRBV30,CGAFSRDTQYF
NA,12,TRBV4-2,CASGSGYNEQFF
NA,15,TRBV9,CASSEPGGLGTEAFF
NA,15,TRBV30,CAWIPGTLGGGELFF
NA,14,TRBV25-1,CASSLRDGGNIQYF
NA,13,TRBV29-1,CSVEKEGSYEQYF
NA,13,TRBV14,CASSQVLNYGYTF
once,11,TRBV29-1,CSVGGDTEAFF
NA,16,TRBV6-5,CASSYSSTVLANVLTF
few,14,TRBV9,CASSVGLALETQYF
NA,12,TRBV29-1,CSVRDGSDTQYF
few,15,TRBV5-1,CASSFNGGAENEQFF
NA,14,TRBV30,CAWSAAGPTYEQYF
NA,15,TRBV29-1,CSVESVRGDKTEAFF
NA,12,TRBV5-1,CARRTGATEAFF
NA,17,TRBV5-4,CASSRNAGTGDNQPQHF